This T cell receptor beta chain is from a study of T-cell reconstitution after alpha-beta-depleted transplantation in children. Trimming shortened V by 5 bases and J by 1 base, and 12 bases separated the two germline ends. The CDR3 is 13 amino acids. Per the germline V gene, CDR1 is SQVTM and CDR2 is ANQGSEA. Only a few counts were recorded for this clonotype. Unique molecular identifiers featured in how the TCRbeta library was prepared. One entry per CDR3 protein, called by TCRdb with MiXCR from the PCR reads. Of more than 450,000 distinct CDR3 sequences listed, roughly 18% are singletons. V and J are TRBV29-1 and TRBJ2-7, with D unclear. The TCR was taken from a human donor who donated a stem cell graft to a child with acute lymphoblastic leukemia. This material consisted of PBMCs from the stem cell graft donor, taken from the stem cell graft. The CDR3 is CSVLSTTSYEQYF. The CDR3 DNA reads TGCAGCGTTCTAAGTACGACATCCTACGAGCAGTACTTC.